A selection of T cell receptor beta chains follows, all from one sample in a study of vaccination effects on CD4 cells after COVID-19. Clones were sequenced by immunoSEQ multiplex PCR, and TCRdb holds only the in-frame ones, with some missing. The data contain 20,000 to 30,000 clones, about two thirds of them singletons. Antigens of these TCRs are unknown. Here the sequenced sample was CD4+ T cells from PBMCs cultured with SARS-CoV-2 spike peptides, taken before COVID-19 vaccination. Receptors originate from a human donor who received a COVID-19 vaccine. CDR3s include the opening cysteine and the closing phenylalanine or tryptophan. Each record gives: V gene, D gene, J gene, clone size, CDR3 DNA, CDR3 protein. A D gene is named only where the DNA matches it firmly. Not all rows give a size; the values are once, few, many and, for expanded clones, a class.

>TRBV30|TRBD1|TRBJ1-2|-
TGTGCCTGGAGTCGTGACAGGGACTATGGCTACACCTTC
CAWSRDRDYGYTF
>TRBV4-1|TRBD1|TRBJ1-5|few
TGCGCCAGCAGCTCCGGGACAGGGGACCATCAGCCCCAGCATTTT
CASSSGTGDHQPQHF
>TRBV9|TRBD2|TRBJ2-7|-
TGTGCCAGCAGCGTAGGAGGCGGGAGGGCCTACGAGCAGTACTTC
CASSVGGGRAYEQYF
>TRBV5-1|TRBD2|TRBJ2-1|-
TGCGCCAGCAGCTCCCTACTCCTCCTAGCGGGAGGGCGTGGGGATGAGCAGTTCTTC
CASSSLLLLAGGRGDEQFF
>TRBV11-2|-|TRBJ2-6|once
TGTGCCAGCAGCTTAGGAGACAGGTCCTCTGGGGCCAACGTCCTGACTTTC
CASSLGDRSSGANVLTF
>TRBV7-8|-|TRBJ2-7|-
TGTGCCAGCAGCCCCCAACCCGGACAGCCCTACGAGCAGTACTTC
CASSPQPGQPYEQYF
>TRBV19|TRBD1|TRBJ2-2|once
TGTGCCAGTACCCTAAGGACAGGGGCCGGGGGCGGGGAGCTGTTTTTT
CASTLRTGAGGGELFF
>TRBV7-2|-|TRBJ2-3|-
TGTGCCAGCAGCTTAGATCCGGCGTCCCTTACAGATACGCAGTATTTT
CASSLDPASLTDTQYF
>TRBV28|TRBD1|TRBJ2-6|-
TGTGCCAGCAGGACAGGGACCTCTGGGGCCAACGTCCTGACTTTC
CASRTGTSGANVLTF
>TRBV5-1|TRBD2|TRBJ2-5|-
TGCGCCAGCAGCGCGGGGGGAGGGTTCCGCGAGACCCAGTACTTC
CASSAGGGFRETQYF
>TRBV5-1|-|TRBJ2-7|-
TGCGCCAGCAGCTTTGCGGGGGCGCGGTACGAGCAGTACTTC
CASSFAGARYEQYF
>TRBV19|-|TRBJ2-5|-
TGTGCCAGTAGTATTGGCTGGGCAGGACAAGAGACCCAGTACTTC
CASSIGWAGQETQYF
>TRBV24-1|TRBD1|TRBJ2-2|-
TGTGCCACCAGTGATTCGGGACAGGGGCCCGGGGAGCTGTTTTTT
CATSDSGQGPGELFF
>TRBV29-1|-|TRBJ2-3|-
TGCAGCGTGGAAGACGTGGGGACCGGCACAGATACGCAGTATTTT
CSVEDVGTGTDTQYF
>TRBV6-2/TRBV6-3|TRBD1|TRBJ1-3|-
TGTGCCAGCAGTCCCGACAGGGGGGTATCTGGAAACACCATATATTTT
CASSPDRGVSGNTIYF
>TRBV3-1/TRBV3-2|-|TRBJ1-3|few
TGTGCCAGCAGCCACAGGCGCGGAAACACCATATATTTT
CASSHRRGNTIYF
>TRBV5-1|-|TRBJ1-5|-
TGCGCCAGCAGCAGGGGTCTCGATAATCAGCCCCAGCATTTT
CASSRGLDNQPQHF
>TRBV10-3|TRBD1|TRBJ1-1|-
TGTGCCATCAGTGCACCGGGACAGGGTATTACTGAAGCTTTCTTT
CAISAPGQGITEAFF
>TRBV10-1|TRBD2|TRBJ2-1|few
TGCGCCAGCAGTGAGTTTCAAAGGACTAGCGGAGTCGAGCAGTTCTTC
CASSEFQRTSGVEQFF
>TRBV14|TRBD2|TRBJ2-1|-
TGTGCCAGCAGCCAAGTGCTACTAGCGAATGAGCAGTTCTTC
CASSQVLLANEQFF
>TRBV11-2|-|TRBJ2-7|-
TGTGCCAGCAGCTTAGATCAGGGTTGGATCTACGAGCAGTACTTC
CASSLDQGWIYEQYF
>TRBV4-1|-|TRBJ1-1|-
TGCGCCAGCAGCAACCCTAGTCGGGGGGTTAGGGAAGCTTTCTTT
CASSNPSRGVREAFF
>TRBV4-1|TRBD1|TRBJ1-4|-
TGCGCCAGCAGCCAAACAGGGGGTAATGAAAAACTGTTTTTT
CASSQTGGNEKLFF
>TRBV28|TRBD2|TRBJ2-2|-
TGTGCCAGCAGCTCCCCCACTAGCGGGAGCGCCGGGGAGCTGTTTTTT
CASSSPTSGSAGELFF
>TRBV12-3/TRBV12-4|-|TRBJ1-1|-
TGTGCCAGCAGCCCCGGGTGGGACACTGAAGCTTTCTTT
CASSPGWDTEAFF
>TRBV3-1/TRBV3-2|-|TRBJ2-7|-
TGTGCCAGCAGCCAAGACGTCTACGAGCAGTACTTC
CASSQDVYEQYF
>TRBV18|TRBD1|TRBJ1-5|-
TGTGCCAGCTCACCGGCACAGGGGGGCGGCAATCAGCCCCAGCATTTT
CASSPAQGGGNQPQHF
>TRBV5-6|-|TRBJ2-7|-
TGTGCCAGCAGCCCCCTGAGCCAGGGAAACTCTCGGGAGCAGTACTTC
CASSPLSQGNSREQYF
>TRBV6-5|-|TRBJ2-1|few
TGTGCCAGCAGCCGGGTCGACTCAGGGAACCATGAGCAGTTCTTC
CASSRVDSGNHEQFF
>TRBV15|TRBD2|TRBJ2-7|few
TGTGCCACCAGCAGAGAACTAGCGGACTACGAGCAGTACTTC
CATSRELADYEQYF
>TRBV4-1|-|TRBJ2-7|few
TGCGCCAGCAGCCAAGTATTCGGTCAACGATCTCTACACGAGCAGTACTTC
CASSQVFGQRSLHEQYF
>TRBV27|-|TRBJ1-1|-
TGTGCCAGCAGTTTATACGGAGGATCTGAAGCTTTCTTT
CASSLYGGSEAFF
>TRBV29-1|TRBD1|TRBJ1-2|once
TGCAGCATTCTCGGACAGGAATCTAACTATGGCTACACCTTC
CSILGQESNYGYTF
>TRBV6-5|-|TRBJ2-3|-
TGTGCCAGCAGTTACTCCGGGGGCACAGATACGCAGTATTTT
CASSYSGGTDTQYF
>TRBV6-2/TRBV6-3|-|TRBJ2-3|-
TGTGCCAGCGGCCGCCACGGGGATGGCACAGATACGCAGTATTTT
CASGRHGDGTDTQYF
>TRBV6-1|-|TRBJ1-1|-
TGTGCCAGCAGTGACCCCGGGACGGCGAACACTGAAGCTTTCTTT
CASSDPGTANTEAFF
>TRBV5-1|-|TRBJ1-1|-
TGCGCCAGCAGCTTGCGTCCGGGTGGCACTGAAGCTTTCTTT
CASSLRPGGTEAFF
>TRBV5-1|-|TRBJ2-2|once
TGCGCCAGCAGCCCTCACGTGGGGGGCCGGACCGGGGAGCTGTTTTTT
CASSPHVGGRTGELFF
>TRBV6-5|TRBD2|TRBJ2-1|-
TGTGCCAGCAGTTCAGCGGGGGGGCATGATGAGCAGTTCTTC
CASSSAGGHDEQFF
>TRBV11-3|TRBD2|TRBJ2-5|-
TGTGCCAGCAGCTTAGGGGCAAGCGGGGGGGCCAAGGAGACCCAGTACTTC
CASSLGASGGAKETQYF
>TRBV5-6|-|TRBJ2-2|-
TGTGCCAGCAGCTTCGGTATATACACCGGGGAGCTGTTTTTT
CASSFGIYTGELFF
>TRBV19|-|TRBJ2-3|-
TGTGCCACCCCCCCAACAGATACGCAGTATTTT
CATPPTDTQYF
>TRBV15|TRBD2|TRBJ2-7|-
TGTGCCACCAGCAGAGACCCGGGAGGGTCCTACGAGCAGTACTTC
CATSRDPGGSYEQYF
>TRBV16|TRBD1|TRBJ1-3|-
TGTGCCAGCAGCCAAAGACAGGGAAGCTCTGGAAACACCATATATTTT
CASSQRQGSSGNTIYF
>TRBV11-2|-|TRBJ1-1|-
TGTGCCAGCAGCCCTTTGCAAAGAGGGGGGAACACTGAAGCTTTCTTT
CASSPLQRGGNTEAFF
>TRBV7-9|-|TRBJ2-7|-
TGTGCCAGCAGCTTGCTCAGAGGCGTGGGGACACACTACGAGCAGTACTTC
CASSLLRGVGTHYEQYF
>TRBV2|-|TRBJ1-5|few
TGTGCCAGCACTAAGGGTTCCGTGGAGCCCCAGCATTTT
CASTKGSVEPQHF
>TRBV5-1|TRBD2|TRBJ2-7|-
TGCGCCAGCAGCTTAGTCACGACTAGCGGGAGTTTAAACCTCACCTACGAGCAGTACTTC
CASSLVTTSGSLNLTYEQYF
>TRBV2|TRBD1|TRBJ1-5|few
TGTGCCAGCAGTCTACGGACAGGGGGATACAATCAGCCCCAGCATTTT
CASSLRTGGYNQPQHF
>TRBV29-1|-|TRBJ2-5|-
TGCAGCGTTGGCAGGGGGGGGGTGCAAGAGACCCAGTACTTC
CSVGRGGVQETQYF
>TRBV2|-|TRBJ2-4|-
TGTGCCAGCAGTGACGAGGGCTGGGTTACCACTAACCGAGACATTCAGTACTTC
CASSDEGWVTTNRDIQYF
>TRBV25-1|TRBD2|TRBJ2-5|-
TGTGCCAGCAGTGATGTCTGGCGGGGGGTTGGGGAGACCCAGTACTTC
CASSDVWRGVGETQYF
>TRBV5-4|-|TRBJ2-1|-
TGTGCCAGCAGCTTGGGGGGTCCATACAATGAGCAGTTCTTC
CASSLGGPYNEQFF
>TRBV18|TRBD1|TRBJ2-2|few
TGTGCCAGCTCACCGCAGCGACAGGGGGGCACCGGGGAGCTGTTTTTT
CASSPQRQGGTGELFF
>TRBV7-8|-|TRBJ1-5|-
TGTGCCAGCAGCTTTGATAGGCAGGGTGGCCAGCCCCAGCATTTT
CASSFDRQGGQPQHF